This TCR beta chain was retrieved from a study of early T cells in non-severe SARS-CoV-2 infection. The germline V gene has CDR1 DFQATT and CDR2 SNEGSKA (reference sequence). The V segment lost 2 bases and the J segment 6 bases; nucleotides outside the gene matches: 7. CDR3 size: 14 residues. Overall study findings and caveats: VDJdb-based matching was biased toward anti-spike CD8 responses and missed private and CD4 specificities.

A note on this clonotype: Antigen specificity is unknown.

Unique molecular identifiers were affixed to single, distinct cDNA molecules. TCRdb re-called the 5' RACE reads with MiXCR, one entry per CDR3 protein. The sample has about 49,000 distinct CDR3 sequences; around 6.5% are singletons. This chain joins TRBV20-1 and TRBJ1-1; 9 bases align to TRBD1. The TCR comes from an adult who was a healthcare worker with PCR-confirmed SARS-CoV-2 infection or an uninfected control (not recorded which). The input for sequencing was whole blood, taken at baseline. For the CDR3, the DNA is TGCAGTGCTAGATTCGACAGGGGGAGAGCTGAAGCTTTCTTT. Translating it yields CSARFDRGRAEAFF.